The source of this T cell receptor beta chain is a study of blood T cell repertoires in COVID-19. This clone has more than one count but fewer than ten. The V end lost 4 bases, the J end lost 2 bases, and 12 bases lay between the germline ends. CDR3 length equals 15 residues. CDR1 and CDR2 (germline): LNHDA, SQIVND (reference sequence). The data were produced by immunoSEQ multiplex PCR, yet TCRdb's version contains in-frame clones alone and is incomplete. This table holds more than 200,000 clones, 83% found once. The material sequenced was peripheral blood. This chain uses TRBV19 with TRBJ1-5, with a tentative D call TRBD1 (5 bases). The receptor was isolated from a woman in her forties with active or convalescent COVID-19. The CDR3 is CASSTQFRGNQPQHF. Here the CDR3 DNA reads TGTGCCAGTAGTACCCAATTCAGGGGCAATCAGCCCCAGCATTTT.